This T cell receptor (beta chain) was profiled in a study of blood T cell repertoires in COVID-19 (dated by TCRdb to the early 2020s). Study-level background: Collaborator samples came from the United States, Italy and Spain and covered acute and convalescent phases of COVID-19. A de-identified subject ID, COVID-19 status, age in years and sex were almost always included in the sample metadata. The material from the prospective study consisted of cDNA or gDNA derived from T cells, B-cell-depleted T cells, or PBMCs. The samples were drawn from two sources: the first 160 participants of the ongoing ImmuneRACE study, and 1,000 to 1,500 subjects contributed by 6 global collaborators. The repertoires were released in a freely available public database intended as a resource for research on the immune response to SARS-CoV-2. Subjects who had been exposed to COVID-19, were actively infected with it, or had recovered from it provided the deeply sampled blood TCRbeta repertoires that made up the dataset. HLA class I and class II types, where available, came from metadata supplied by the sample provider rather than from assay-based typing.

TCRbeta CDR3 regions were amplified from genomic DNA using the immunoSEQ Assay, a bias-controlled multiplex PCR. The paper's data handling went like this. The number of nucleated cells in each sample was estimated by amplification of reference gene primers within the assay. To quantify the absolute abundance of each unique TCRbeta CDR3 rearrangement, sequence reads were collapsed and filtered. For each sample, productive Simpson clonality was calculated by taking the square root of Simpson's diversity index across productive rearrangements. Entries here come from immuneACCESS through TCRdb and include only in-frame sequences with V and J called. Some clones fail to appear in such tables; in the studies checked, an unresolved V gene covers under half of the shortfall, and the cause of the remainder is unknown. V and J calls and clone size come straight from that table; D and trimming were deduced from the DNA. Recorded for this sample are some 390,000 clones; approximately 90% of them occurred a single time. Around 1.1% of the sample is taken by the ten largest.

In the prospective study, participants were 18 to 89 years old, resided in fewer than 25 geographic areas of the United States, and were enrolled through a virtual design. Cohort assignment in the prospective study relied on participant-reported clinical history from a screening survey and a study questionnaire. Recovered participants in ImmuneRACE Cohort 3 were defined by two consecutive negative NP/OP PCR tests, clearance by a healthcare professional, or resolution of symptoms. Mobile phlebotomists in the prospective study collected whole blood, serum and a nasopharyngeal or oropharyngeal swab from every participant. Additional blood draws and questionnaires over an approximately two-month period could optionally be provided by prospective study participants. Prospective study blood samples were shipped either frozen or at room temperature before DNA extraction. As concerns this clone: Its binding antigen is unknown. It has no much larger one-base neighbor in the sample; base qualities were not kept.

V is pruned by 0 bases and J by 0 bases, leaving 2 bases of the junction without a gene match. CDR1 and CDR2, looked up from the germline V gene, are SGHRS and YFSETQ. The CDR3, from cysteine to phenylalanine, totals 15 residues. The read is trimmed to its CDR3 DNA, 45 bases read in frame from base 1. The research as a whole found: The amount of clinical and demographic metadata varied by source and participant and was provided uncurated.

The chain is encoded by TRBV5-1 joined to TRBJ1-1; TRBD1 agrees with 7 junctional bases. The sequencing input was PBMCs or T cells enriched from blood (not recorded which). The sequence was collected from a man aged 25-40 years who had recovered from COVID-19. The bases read TGCGCCAGCAGCTTGGAGGGACAGTTGAACACTGAAGCTTTCTTT. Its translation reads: CASSLEGQLNTEAFF.